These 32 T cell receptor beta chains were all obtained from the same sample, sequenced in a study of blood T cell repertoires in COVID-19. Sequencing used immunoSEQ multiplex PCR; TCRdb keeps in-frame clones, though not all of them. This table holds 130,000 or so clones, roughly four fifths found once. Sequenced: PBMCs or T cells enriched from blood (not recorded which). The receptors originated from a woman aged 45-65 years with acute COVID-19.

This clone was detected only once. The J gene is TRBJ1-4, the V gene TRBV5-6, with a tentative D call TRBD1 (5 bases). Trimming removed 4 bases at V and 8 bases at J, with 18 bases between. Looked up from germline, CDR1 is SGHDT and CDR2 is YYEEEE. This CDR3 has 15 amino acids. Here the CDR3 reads CASSAGGGVNEKLFF. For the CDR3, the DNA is TGTGCCAGCAGCGCTGGCGGGGGTGTAAACGAAAAACTGTTTTTT.

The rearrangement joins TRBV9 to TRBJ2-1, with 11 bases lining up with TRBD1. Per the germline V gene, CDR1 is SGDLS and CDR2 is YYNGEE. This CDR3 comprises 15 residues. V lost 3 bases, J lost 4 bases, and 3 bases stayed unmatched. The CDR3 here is CASSGGQGVYNEQFF. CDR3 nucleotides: TGTGCCAGCAGCGGGGGACAGGGGGTATACAATGAGCAGTTCTTC.

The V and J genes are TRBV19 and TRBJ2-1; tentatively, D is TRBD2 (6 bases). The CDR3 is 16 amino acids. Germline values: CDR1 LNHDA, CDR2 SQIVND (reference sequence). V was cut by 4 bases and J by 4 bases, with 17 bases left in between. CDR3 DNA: TGTGCCAGTAGTAGTGGGCGGTCGGCGGGATACAATGAGCAGTTCTTC. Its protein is CASSSGRSAGYNEQFF.

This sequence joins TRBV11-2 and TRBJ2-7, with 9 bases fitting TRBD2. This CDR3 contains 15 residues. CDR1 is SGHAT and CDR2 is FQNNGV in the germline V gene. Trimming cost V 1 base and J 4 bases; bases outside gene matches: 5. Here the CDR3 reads CASSLASLAGYEQYF. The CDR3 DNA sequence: TGTGCCAGCAGCTTAGCGTCCCTAGCGGGGTACGAGCAGTACTTC.

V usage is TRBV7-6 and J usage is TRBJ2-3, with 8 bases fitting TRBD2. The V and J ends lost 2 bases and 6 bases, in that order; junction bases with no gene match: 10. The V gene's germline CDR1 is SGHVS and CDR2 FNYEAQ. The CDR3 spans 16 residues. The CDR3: CASSLQTSGGADTQYF. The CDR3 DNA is TGTGCCAGCAGCTTACAAACTAGCGGTGGGGCGGATACGCAGTATTTT.

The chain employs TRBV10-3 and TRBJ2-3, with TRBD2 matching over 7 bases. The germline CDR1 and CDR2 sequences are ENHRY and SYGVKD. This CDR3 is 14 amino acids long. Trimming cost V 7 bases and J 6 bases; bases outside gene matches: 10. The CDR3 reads CAINPAGSSDTQYF. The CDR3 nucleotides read TGTGCCATCAATCCAGCGGGAAGTTCCGATACGCAGTATTTT.

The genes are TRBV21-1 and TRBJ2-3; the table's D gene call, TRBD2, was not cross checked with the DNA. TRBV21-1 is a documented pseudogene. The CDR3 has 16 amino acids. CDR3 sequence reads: CASSFPEGTATDTQYF. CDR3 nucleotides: TGTGCCAGCAGCTTCCCCGAGGGCACCGCCACAGATACGCAGTATTTT.

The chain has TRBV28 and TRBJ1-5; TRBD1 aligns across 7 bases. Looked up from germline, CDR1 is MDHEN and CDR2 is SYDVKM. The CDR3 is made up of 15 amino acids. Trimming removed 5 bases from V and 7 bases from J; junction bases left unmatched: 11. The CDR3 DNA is TGTGCCAGCAGTGAAAGCAGGGGGTCCAGGCAGCCCCAGCATTTT. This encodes CASSESRGSRQPQHF. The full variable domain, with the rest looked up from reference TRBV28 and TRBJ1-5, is DVKVTQSSRYLVKRTGEKVFLECVQDMDHENMFWYRQDPGLGLRLIYFSYDVKMKEKGDIPEGYSVSREKKERFSLILESASTNQTSMYLCASSESRGSRQPQHFGDGTRLSIL.

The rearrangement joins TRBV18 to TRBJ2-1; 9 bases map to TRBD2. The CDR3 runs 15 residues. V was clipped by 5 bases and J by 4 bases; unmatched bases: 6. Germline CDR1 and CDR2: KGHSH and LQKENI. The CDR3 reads CASSTGLAPYNEQFF. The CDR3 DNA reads TGTGCCAGCTCAACCGGACTAGCGCCATACAATGAGCAGTTCTTC.

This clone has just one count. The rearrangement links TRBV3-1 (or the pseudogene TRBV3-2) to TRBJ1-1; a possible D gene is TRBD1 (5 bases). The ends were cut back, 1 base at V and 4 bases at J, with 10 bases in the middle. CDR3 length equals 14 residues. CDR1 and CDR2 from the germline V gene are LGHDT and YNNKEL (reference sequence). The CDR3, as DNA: TGTGCCAGCAGCCAAGGACAGTCCGGCACTGAAGCTTTCTTT. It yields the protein CASSQGQSGTEAFF.

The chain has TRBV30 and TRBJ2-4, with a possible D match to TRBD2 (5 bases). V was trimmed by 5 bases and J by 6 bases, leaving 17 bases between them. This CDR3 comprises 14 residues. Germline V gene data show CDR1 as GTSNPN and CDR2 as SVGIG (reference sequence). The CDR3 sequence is CAWDAGSRGNIQYF. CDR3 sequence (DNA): TGTGCCTGGGACGCTGGGAGCCGTGGAAACATTCAGTACTTC.

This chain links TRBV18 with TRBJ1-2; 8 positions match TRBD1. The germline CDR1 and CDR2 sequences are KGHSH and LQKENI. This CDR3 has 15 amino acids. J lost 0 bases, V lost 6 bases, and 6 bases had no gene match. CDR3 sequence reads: CASSEDRDANYGYTF. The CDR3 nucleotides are TGTGCCAGCTCCGAGGACAGGGACGCTAACTATGGCTACACCTTC.

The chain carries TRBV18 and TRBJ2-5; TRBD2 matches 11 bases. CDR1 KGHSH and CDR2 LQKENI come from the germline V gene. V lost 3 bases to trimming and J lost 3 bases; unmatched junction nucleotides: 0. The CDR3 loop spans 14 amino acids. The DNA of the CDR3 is TGTGCCAGCTCACCGGGACTAGCGGAAGAGACCCAGTACTTC. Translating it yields CASSPGLAEETQYF.

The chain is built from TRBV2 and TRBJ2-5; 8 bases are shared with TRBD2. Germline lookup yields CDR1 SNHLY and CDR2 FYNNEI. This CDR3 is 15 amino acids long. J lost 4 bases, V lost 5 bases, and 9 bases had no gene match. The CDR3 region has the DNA TGTGCCAGCAGTCGATCACGGGGGGGGCCAGAGACCCAGTACTTC. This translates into CASSRSRGGPETQYF.

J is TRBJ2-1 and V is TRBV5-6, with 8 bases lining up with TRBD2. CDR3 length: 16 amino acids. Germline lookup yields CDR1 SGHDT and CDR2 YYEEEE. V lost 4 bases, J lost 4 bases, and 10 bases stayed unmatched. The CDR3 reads CASSGRAGGSYNEQFF. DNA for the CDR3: TGTGCCAGCAGCGGTCGGGCGGGAGGTTCGTACAATGAGCAGTTCTTC.

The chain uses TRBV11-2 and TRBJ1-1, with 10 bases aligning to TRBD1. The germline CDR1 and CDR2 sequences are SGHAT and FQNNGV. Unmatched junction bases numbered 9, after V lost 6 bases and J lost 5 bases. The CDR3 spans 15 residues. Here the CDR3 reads CASRPGGTGDTEAFF. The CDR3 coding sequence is TGTGCCAGCAGACCCGGTGGGACAGGGGATACTGAAGCTTTCTTT.

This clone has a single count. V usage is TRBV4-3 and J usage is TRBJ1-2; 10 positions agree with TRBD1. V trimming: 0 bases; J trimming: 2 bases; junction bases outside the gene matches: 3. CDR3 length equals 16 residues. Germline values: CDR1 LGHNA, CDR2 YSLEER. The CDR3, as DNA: TGCGCCAGCAGCCAAGAGGGGGACAGGGGAAACTATGGCTACACCTTC. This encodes CASSQEGDRGNYGYTF.

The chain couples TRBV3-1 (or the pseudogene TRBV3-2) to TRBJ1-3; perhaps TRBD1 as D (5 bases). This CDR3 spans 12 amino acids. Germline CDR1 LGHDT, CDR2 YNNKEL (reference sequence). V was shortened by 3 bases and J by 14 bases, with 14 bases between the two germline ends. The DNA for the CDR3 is TGTGCCAGCAGCCAGACCAGCGGGACGTTATATTTT. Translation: CASSQTSGTLYF.

The CDR3 protein is CASSLNRAANTGELFF. The CDR3 DNA reads as TGTGCCAGCTCACTAAACAGGGCCGCGAACACCGGGGAGCTGTTTTTT. The genes are TRBV18 and TRBJ2-2; the D gene is possibly TRBD1 (6 bases). The V end lost 4 bases, the J end lost 0 bases, and 12 bases lay between the germline ends. CDR3 length equals 16 residues. Germline values: CDR1 KGHSH, CDR2 LQKENI.

CDR3 region: CASSAGTGIRSNQPQHF. In nucleotides, the CDR3 is TGTGCCAGCAGCGCCGGGACAGGGATACGGAGCAATCAGCCCCAGCATTTT. The J gene is TRBJ1-5, the V gene TRBV7-8, with 9 bases that match TRBD1. V lost 5 bases and J lost 1; bases outside the gene matches: 9. Germline V lookup: CDR1 SGHVS, CDR2 FQNEAQ. The CDR3 runs to 17 residues.

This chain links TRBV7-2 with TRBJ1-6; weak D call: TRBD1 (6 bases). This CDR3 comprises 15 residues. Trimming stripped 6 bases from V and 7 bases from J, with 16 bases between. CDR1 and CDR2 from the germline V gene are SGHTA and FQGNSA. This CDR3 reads CASRPRGLDNSPLHF. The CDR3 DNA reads TGTGCCAGCAGACCCAGGGGTTTAGACAATTCACCCCTCCACTTT.

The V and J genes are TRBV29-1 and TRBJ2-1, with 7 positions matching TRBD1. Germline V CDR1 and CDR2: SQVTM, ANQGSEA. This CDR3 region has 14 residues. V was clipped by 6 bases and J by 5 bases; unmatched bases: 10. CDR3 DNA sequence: TGCAGCGTGGGGACAGAGACTTTTGACAATGAGCAGTTCTTC. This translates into CSVGTETFDNEQFF.

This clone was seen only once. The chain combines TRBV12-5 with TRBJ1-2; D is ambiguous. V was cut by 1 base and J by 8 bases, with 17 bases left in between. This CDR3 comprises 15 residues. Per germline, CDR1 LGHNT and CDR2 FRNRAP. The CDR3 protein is CASGLAEAEREGYTF. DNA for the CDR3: TGTGCTAGTGGTTTGGCGGAGGCAGAACGGGAGGGCTACACCTTC.

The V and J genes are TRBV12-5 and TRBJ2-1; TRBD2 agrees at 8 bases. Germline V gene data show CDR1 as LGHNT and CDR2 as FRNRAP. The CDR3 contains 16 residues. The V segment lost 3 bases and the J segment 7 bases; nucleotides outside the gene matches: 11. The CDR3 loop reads CASGFLKAGAGNEQFF. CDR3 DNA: TGTGCTAGTGGTTTCCTAAAAGCGGGAGCTGGGAATGAGCAGTTCTTC. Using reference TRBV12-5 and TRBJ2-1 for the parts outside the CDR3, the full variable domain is DARVTQTPRHKVTEMGQEVTMRCQPILGHNTVFWYRQTMMQGLELLAYFRNRAPLDDSGMPKDRFSAEMPDATLATLKIQPSEPRDSAVYFCASGFLKAGAGNEQFFGPGTRLTVL.

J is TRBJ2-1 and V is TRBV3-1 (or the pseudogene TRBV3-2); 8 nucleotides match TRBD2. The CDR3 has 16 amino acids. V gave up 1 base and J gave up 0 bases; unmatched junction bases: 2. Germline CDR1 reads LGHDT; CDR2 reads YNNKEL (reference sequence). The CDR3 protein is CASSQVSGNSYNEQFF. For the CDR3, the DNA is TGTGCCAGCAGCCAAGTTAGCGGGAACTCCTACAATGAGCAGTTCTTC.

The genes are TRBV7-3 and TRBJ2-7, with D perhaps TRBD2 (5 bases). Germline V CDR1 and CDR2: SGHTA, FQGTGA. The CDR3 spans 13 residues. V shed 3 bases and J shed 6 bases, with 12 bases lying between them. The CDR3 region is CASSFVEGSEQYF. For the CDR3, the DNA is TGTGCCAGCAGCTTCGTTGAGGGATCCGAGCAGTACTTC.

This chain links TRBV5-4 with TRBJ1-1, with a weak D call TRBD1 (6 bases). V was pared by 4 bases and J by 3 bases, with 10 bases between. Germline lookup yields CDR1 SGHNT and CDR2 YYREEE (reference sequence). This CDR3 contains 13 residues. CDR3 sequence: CASSLPGDTEAFF. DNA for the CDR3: TGTGCCAGCAGCCTCCCAGGGGACACTGAAGCTTTCTTT.

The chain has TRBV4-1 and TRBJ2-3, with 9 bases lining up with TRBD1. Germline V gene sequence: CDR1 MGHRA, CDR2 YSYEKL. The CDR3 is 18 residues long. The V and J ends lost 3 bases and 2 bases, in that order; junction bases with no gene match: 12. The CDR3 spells CASSQGIRGQGNTDTQYF. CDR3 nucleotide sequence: TGCGCCAGCAGCCAGGGTATACGGGGACAGGGAAACACAGATACGCAGTATTTT.

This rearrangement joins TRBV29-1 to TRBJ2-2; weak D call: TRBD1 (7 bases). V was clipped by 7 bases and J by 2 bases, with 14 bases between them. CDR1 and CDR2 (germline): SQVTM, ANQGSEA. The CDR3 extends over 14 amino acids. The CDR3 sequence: CSAAGQLNTGELFF. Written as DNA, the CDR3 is TGCAGCGCCGCGGGACAGCTTAACACCGGGGAGCTGTTTTTT.

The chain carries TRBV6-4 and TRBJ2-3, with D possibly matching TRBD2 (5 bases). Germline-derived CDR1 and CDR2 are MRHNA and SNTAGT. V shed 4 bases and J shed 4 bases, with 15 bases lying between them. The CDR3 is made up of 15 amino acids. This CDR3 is CASSVLAGQSDTQYF. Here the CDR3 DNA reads TGTGCCAGCAGTGTCTTGGCGGGTCAATCAGATACGCAGTATTTT.

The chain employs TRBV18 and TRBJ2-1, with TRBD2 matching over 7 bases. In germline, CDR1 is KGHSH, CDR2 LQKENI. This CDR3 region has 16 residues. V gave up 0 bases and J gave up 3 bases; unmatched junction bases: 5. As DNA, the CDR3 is TGTGCCAGCTCACCACCAACAGCGGGAAGCTACAATGAGCAGTTCTTC. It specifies CASSPPTAGSYNEQFF.

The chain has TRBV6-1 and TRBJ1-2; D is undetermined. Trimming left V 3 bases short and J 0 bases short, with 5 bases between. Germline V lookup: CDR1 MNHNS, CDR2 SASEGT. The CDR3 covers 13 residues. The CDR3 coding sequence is TGTGCCAGCAGTGATCCAACTAACTATGGCTACACCTTC. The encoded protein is CASSDPTNYGYTF.